This record covers a single TCR beta chain. The antigen remains unidentified. The germline V gene encodes CDR1 MRHNA and CDR2 SNTAGT. V dropped 2 bases and J dropped 0 bases, with 8 bases sitting between them. CDR3 length: 16 residues. The sample comes from a study of T cell responses to AZD1222 COVID-19 vaccine. Profiling relied on immunoSEQ multiplex PCR, and the TCRdb table lists in-frame clones only, not all of them. Among over 95,000 clones listed, 70% to 90% were seen once. Findings and caveats of the study: The CD4 TCRs associated with vaccination extended across spike and predominated at 160-218 and 743-854. Only a handful of AZD1222 recipients were seropositive at baseline. Clonal diversity was possibly underestimated, and the donors were mostly white British, with more females. Two doses of AZD1222 preceded a rise in Spike-specific TCR breadth and depth.

The chain carries TRBV6-4 and TRBJ1-6; D remains unclear. Specimen: peripheral blood, collected 28 days after the second AZD1222 dose. The receptor was isolated from an adult who received the AZD1222 COVID-19 vaccine. The CDR3 DNA follows: TGTGCCAGCAGTGACCCCCGGAGCTCCTATAATTCACCCCTCCACTTT. Residues: CASSDPRSSYNSPLHF.